This TCR beta chain was found in a study of T-cell reconstitution after alpha-beta-depleted transplantation in children. Study conclusions and caveats: T-cell counts and diversity were attributed mostly to newly produced T cells one year after transplant. Expanded clones from the graft, numbering several hundred, reportedly supplied alpha-beta T cells about two months after transplant.

In regard to this clonotype: Its antigen remains unknown.

In germline, CDR1 is SGHTA, CDR2 FQGNSA. This CDR3 comprises 15 residues. V lost 6 bases and J lost 0, with 12 bases in between. TCRbeta library construction was performed incorporating unique molecular identifiers. TCRdb fed the PCR reads into MiXCR, producing one record per CDR3 protein. This table has 600,000 to 700,000 distinct CDR3 sequences, about 12% appearing once. The J gene is TRBJ2-1, the V gene TRBV7-2; D ambiguous. This clonotype originated in a girl aged 2-10 years with congenital amegakaryocytic thrombocytopenia, due to receive a stem cell transplant. Here the sequenced sample was PBMCs, taken before TCRalphabeta/CD19-depleted stem cell transplant. Here the CDR3 DNA reads TGTGCCAGCAGGGTGGCCCGCTACTCCTACAATGAGCAGTTCTTC. It codes for CASRVARYSYNEQFF.